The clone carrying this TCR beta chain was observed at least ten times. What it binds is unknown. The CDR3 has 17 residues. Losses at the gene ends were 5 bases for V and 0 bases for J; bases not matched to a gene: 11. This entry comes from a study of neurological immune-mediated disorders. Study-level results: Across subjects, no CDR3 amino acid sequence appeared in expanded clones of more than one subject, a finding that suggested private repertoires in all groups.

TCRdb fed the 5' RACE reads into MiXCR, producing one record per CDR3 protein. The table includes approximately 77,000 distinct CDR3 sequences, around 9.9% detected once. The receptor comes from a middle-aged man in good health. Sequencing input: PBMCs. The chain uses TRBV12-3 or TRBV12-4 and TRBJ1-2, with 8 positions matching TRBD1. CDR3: CASSLRGDRSANYGYTF. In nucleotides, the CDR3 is TGTGCCAGCAGTCTCCGAGGGGACAGGAGTGCTAACTATGGCTACACCTTC.